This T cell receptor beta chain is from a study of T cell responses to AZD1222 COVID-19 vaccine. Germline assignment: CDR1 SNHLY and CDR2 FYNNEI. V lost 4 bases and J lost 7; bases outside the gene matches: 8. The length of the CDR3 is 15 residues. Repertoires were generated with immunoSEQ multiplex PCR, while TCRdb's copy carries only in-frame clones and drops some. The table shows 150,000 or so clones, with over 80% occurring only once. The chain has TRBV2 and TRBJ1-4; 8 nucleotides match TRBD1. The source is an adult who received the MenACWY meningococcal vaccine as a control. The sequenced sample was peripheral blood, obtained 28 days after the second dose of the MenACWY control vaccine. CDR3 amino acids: CASSVNTGGREKLFF. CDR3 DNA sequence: TGTGCCAGCAGTGTCAATACAGGGGGTCGTGAAAAACTGTTTTTT.